The 21 T cell receptor beta chains reported below all come from one sample, sequenced in a study of cytomegalovirus exposure and HLA in healthy donors. Amplification used 60 Vbeta primers and 13 Jbeta primers. Only in-frame clones appear in the TCRdb table, and some are missing; sequencing was by immunoSEQ multiplex PCR. Its listing shows approximately 110,000 clones. Sequencing was done on a sample of PBMCs. Receptor source: a middle-aged man in good health and CMV-seropositive.

The CDR3 loop reads CASSRGTGTYNEQFF. The DNA for the CDR3 is TGTGCCAGCTCCCGCGGGACAGGGACCTACAATGAGCAGTTCTTC. This sequence joins TRBV5-6 and TRBJ2-1, with 9 bases fitting TRBD1. Per germline, CDR1 SGHDT and CDR2 YYEEEE. V was pared by 7 bases and J by 2 bases, with 7 bases of the junction left unmatched. The length of the CDR3 is 15 residues.

The CDR3 sequence: CASSITWGELFF. The CDR3 nucleotides read TGTGCCAGCAGTATTACATGGGGGGAGCTGTTTTTT. The genes are TRBV2 and TRBJ2-2; the D is unclear. With 5 bases removed from V and 8 bases from J, the gap between germline ends came to 9 bases. Germline-derived CDR1 and CDR2 are SNHLY and FYNNEI. There are 12 residues in the CDR3. The whole variable domain, remainder taken from reference TRBV2 and TRBJ2-2, is EPEVTQTPSHQVTQMGQEVILRCVPISNHLYFYWYRQILGQKVEFLVSFYNNEISEKSEIFDDQFSVERPDGSNFTLKIRSTKLEDSAMYFCASSITWGELFFGEGSRLTVL.

The chain uses TRBV10-3 and TRBJ1-1; D remains unclear. This CDR3 contains 13 residues. CDR1 is ENHRY and CDR2 is SYGVKD in the germline V gene. Trimming took 6 bases from V and 1 from J, leaving 9 bases between them. The chain's CDR3 is CAIRVTENTEAFF. The CDR3 nucleotides are TGTGCCATCAGGGTTACAGAGAACACTGAAGCTTTCTTT.

V and J are TRBV6-5 and TRBJ1-2; 8 positions agree with TRBD1. The CDR3 consists of 15 residues. V dropped 5 bases and J dropped 4; count of bases not matched to a gene: 9. From germline, CDR1 is MNHEY and CDR2 SVGAGI. The CDR3 loop is CASSPQTGAPYGYTF. CDR3 bases: TGTGCCAGCAGTCCCCAGACAGGGGCCCCCTATGGCTACACCTTC.

V usage is TRBV6-1 and J usage is TRBJ2-1, with D unresolved. V was clipped by 2 bases and J by 10 bases, with 18 bases between them. Germline lookup yields CDR1 MNHNS and CDR2 SASEGT. The CDR3 is 15 residues long. This CDR3 reads CASSETAIRALEQFF. As DNA, the CDR3 is TGTGCCAGCAGTGAAACGGCCATTAGAGCGTTAGAGCAGTTCTTC.

The chain uses TRBV29-1 and TRBJ2-3; D not resolved. The V gene lost 0 bases and the J gene lost 3 bases, with 7 bases spanning the gap. The germline V gene encodes CDR1 SQVTM and CDR2 ANQGSEA. The CDR3 consists of 13 residues. Here the CDR3 DNA reads TGCAGCGTTGAAGATGGAGCGACAGATACGCAGTATTTT. This gives the protein CSVEDGATDTQYF.

J is TRBJ1-1 and V is TRBV7-9; D is uncertain. CDR1 SEHNR and CDR2 FQNEAQ come from the germline V gene (reference sequence). The CDR3 extends over 14 amino acids. Trimming left V 6 bases short and J 2 bases short, with 13 bases between. CDR3 DNA sequence: TGTGCCAGCAGGTCTCCGGGGATTAACACTGAAGCTTTCTTT. Translating gives CASRSPGINTEAFF.

V and J are TRBV14 and TRBJ2-1, with 10 bases lining up with TRBD2. CDR3 length: 22 residues. Germline values: CDR1 SGHDN, CDR2 FVKESK. The V segment lost 0 bases and the J segment 3 bases; nucleotides outside the gene matches: 20. The CDR3 region is CASSQDLDLSLAGAGDYNEQFF. The CDR3 DNA reads TGTGCCAGCAGCCAAGATCTCGACCTTTCGCTAGCGGGAGCGGGAGACTACAATGAGCAGTTCTTC.

The chain employs TRBV5-1 and TRBJ2-3; TRBD2 is a possible D gene (6 bases). The CDR3 has 15 amino acids. The germline V gene has CDR1 SGHRS and CDR2 YFSETQ. The V end was cut by 8 bases, the J end by 3 bases, with 19 bases between. The DNA for the CDR3 is TGCGCCAGTGACCCGGGGCTAGGAGGGACAGATACGCAGTATTTT. This gives the protein CASDPGLGGTDTQYF.

V and J are TRBV6-1 and TRBJ2-5, with TRBD2 matching over 7 bases. The DNA matches TRBJ2-7 better at its end, which makes the J call doubtful. The germline CDR1 and CDR2 sequences are MNHNS and SASEGT. This CDR3 is built from 15 residues. CDR3 DNA: TGTGCCAGCAGTGAATTGGGGGGGAGGCCCTACGAGCAGTACTTC. Translated, it gives CASSELGGRPYEQYF.

This chain links TRBV6-6 with TRBJ1-1; TRBD1 agrees at 11 bases. Unmatched junction bases numbered 6, after V lost 5 bases and J lost 4 bases. The germline CDR1 and CDR2 sequences are MNHNY and SVGAGI (reference sequence). This CDR3 is built from 15 residues. In DNA, the CDR3 is TGTGCCAGCAGTCGGACAGGGGGCAAATCCACTGAAGCTTTCTTT. Its protein is CASSRTGGKSTEAFF.

The rearrangement links TRBV19 to TRBJ2-5; 7 bases map to TRBD2. Germline trimming cut 1 base from V and 7 bases from J; bases unmatched to any gene: 0. The V gene's germline CDR1 is LNHDA and CDR2 SQIVND (reference sequence). This CDR3 contains 12 residues. CDR3 protein: CASSIAGGTQYF. In DNA form, the CDR3 reads TGTGCCAGTAGTATAGCGGGAGGGACCCAGTACTTC.

V and J are TRBV7-9 and TRBJ2-5, with D tentatively TRBD1 (5 bases). The DNA matches TRBJ2-7 better at its end, which makes the J call doubtful. The germline gives CDR1 SEHNR, CDR2 FQNEAQ (reference sequence). There are 14 residues in the CDR3. For the CDR3, the DNA is TGTGCCAGCAGCCCGACAGAAGACAGCTACGAGCAGTACTTC. Residues: CASSPTEDSYEQYF.

The chain combines TRBV9 with TRBJ1-2, with D possibly matching TRBD1 (5 bases). This CDR3 contains 15 residues. Germline CDR1 reads SGDLS; CDR2 reads YYNGEE. The ends were cut back, 0 bases at V and 5 bases at J, with 14 bases in the middle. CDR3 in amino acids: CASSVAGSGFYGYTF. The DNA of the CDR3 is TGTGCCAGCAGCGTAGCAGGTTCAGGGTTTTATGGCTACACCTTC.

V gene TRBV7-2 combines with J gene TRBJ1-5; TRBD1 matches 9 bases. The V gene's germline CDR1 is SGHTA and CDR2 FQGNSA. V lost 3 bases and J lost 4; bases outside the gene matches: 4. The CDR3 covers 15 residues. The chain's CDR3 is CASSLDGTGNQPQHF. The CDR3 DNA sequence: TGTGCCAGCAGCTTGGATGGGACAGGGAATCAGCCCCAGCATTTT.

The chain carries TRBV2 and TRBJ2-6, with 9 bases aligning to TRBD1. The CDR3 is 18 residues long. Germline V gives CDR1 SNHLY, CDR2 FYNNEI. With 6 bases clipped from V and 4 bases from J, the junction kept 13 bases outside the gene matches. The CDR3 reads CASRSGTGTSEGANVLTF. In DNA form, the CDR3 reads TGTGCCAGCAGGTCCGGGACAGGGACTTCTGAGGGGGCCAACGTCCTGACTTTC.

CDR3 residues: CASSLSIRGYSNQPQHF. The CDR3 DNA reads TGTGCCAGCAGTTTAAGTATACGGGGTTATAGCAATCAGCCCCAGCATTTT. J is TRBJ1-5 and V is TRBV28, with D unresolved. The CDR3 consists of 17 residues. The germline gives CDR1 MDHEN, CDR2 SYDVKM. V was pared by 2 bases and J by 0 bases, with 14 bases between.

V usage is TRBV5-4 and J usage is TRBJ1-1, with a tentative D call TRBD1 (5 bases). The V gene lost 3 bases and the J gene lost 0 bases, with 12 bases spanning the gap. Germline V CDR1 and CDR2: SGHNT, YYREEE (reference sequence). The CDR3 length is 15 residues. CDR3 nucleotide sequence: TGTGCCAGCAGCTACCGAGGGACTTTGAACACTGAAGCTTTCTTT. Its translation: CASSYRGTLNTEAFF.

V is TRBV25-1 and J is TRBJ1-5, with TRBD1 matching 10 bases. The CDR3 has 13 amino acids. V gave up 6 bases and J gave up 4 bases; unmatched junction bases: 0. Germline V gene sequence: CDR1 MGHDK, CDR2 SYGVNS. This chain's CDR3 is CASRGQGNQPQHF. The CDR3 coding sequence is TGTGCCAGCAGGGGACAGGGGAATCAGCCCCAGCATTTT.

The chain combines TRBV5-1 with TRBJ2-5; D gene uncertain. The germline V and J ends were trimmed by 2 bases and 4 bases, with 9 bases remaining between them. CDR1 SGHRS and CDR2 YFSETQ come from the germline V gene. The CDR3 totals 13 residues. In nucleotides, the CDR3 is TGCGCCAGCAGCTTTAGACTCGCAGAGACCCAGTACTTC. Its translation: CASSFRLAETQYF.

The rearrangement uses TRBV12-5 and TRBJ2-5; 7 nucleotides match TRBD1. With V trimmed by 5 bases and J by 5 bases, 11 bases remained unmatched. CDR1 is LGHNT, CDR2 FRNRAP, per germline. This CDR3 is built from 15 residues. As DNA, the CDR3 is TGTGCTAGTGGTCGGAATAAGGGGGCCGCGGAGACCCAGTACTTC. This sequence encodes CASGRNKGAAETQYF.